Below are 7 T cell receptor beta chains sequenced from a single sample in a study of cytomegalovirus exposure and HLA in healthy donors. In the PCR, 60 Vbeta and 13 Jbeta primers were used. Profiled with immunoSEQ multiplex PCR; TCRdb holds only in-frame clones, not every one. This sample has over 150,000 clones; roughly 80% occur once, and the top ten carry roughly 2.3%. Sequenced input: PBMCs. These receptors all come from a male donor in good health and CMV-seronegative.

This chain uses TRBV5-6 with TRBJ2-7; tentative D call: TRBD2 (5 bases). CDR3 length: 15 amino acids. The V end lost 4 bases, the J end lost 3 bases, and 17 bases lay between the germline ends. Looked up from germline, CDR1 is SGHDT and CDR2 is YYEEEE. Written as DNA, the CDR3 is TGTGCCAGCAGCCGGCCCGAAGGAGGAGACTACGAGCAGTACTTC. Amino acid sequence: CASSRPEGGDYEQYF.

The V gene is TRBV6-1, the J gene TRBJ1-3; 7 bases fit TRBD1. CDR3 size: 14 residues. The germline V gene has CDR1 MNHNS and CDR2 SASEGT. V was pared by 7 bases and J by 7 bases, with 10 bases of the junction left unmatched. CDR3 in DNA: TGTGCCAGCAAGACAGGGCCGTCCGGTAACACCATATATTTT. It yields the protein CASKTGPSGNTIYF.

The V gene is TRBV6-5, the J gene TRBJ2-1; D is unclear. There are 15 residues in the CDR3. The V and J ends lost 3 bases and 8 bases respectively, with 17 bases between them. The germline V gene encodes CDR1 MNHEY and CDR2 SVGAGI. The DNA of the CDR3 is TGTGCCAGCAGTTATGTTCTAGGCGCAATGGATGAGCAGTTCTTC. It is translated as CASSYVLGAMDEQFF.

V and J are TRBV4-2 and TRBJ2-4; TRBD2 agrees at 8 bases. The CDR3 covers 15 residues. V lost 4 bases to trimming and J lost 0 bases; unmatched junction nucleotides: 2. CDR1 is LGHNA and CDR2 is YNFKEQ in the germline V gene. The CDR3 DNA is TGTGCCAGCAGCCCCACTAGCGGAGCCAAAAACATTCAGTACTTC. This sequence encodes CASSPTSGAKNIQYF.

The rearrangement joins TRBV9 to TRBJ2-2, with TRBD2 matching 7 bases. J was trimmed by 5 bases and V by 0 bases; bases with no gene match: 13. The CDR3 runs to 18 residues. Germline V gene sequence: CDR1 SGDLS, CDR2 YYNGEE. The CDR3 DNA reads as TGTGCCAGCAGCGTAGATGCTAGCGGAGATTGGTGGACCGGGGAGCTGTTTTTT. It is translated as CASSVDASGDWWTGELFF.

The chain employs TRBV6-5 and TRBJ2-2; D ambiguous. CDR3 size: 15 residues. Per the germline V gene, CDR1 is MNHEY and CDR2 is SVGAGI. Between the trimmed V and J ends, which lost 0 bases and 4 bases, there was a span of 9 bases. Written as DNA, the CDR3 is TGTGCCAGCAGTTACTCGGAGCCTCCCACCGGGGAGCTGTTTTTT. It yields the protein CASSYSEPPTGELFF.

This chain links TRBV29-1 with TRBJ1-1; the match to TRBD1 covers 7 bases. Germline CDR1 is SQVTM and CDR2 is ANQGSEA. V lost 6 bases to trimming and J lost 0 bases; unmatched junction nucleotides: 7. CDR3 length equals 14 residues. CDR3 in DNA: TGCAGCGTCGATCTAACAGGGGTGAACACTGAAGCTTTCTTT. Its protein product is CSVDLTGVNTEAFF.